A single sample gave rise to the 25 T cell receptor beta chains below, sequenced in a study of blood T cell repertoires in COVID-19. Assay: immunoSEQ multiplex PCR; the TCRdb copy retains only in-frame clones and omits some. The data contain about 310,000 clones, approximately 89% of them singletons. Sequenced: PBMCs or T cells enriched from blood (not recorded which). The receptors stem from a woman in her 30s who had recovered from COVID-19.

The CDR3 DNA is TGTGCCAGCAGCAGACAGGGGGATCAGCCCCAGCATTTT. Protein sequence: CASSRQGDQPQHF. The chain combines TRBV7-6 with TRBJ1-5, with 9 bases aligning to TRBD1. The CDR3 contains 13 residues. Trimming removed 5 bases from V and 5 bases from J; junction bases left unmatched: 1. The V gene's germline CDR1 is SGHVS and CDR2 FNYEAQ.

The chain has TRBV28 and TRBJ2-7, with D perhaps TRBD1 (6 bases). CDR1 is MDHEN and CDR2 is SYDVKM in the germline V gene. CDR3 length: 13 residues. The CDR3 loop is CAHSIPGHYEQYF. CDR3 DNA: TGTGCTCACAGCATTCCGGGACACTACGAGCAGTACTTC.

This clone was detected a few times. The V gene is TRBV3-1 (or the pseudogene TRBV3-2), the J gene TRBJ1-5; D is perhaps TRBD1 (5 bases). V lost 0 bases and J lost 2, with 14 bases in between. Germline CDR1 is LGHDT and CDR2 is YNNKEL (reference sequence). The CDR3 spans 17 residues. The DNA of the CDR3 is TGTGCCAGCAGCCAAGATAGGGGCGCGTATGGCAATCAGCCCCAGCATTTT. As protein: CASSQDRGAYGNQPQHF.

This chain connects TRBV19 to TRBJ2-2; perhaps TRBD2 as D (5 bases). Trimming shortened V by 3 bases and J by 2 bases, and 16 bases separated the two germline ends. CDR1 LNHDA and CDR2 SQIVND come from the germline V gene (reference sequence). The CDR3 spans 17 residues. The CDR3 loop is CASSIGGPADNTGELFF. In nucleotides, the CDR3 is TGTGCCAGTAGTATTGGTGGACCAGCGGATAACACCGGGGAGCTGTTTTTT.

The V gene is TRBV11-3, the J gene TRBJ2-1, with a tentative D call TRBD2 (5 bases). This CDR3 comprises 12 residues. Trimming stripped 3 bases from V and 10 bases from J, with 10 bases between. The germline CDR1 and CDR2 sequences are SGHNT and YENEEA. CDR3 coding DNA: TGTGCCAGCAGCTTTATCACGGGGGAGCAGTTCTTC. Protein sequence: CASSFITGEQFF.

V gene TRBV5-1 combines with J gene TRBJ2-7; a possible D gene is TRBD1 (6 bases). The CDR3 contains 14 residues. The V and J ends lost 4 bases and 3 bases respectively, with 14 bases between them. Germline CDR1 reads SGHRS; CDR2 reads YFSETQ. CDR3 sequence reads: CASSRESRGYEQYF. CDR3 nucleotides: TGCGCCAGCAGCAGGGAGTCCAGGGGCTACGAGCAGTACTTC.

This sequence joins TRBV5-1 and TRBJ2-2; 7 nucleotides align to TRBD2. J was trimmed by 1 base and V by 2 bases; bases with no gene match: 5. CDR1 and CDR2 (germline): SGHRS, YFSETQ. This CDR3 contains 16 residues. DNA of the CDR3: TGCGCCAGCAGCTTCGGACTAGATCAGAACACCGGGGAGCTGTTTTTT. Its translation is CASSFGLDQNTGELFF.

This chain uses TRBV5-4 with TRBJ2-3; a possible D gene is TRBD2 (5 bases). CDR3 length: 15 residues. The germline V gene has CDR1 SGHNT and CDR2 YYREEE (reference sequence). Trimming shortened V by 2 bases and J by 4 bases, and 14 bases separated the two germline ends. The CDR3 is CASSFRLGDSDTQYF. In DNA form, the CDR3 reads TGTGCCAGCAGCTTCCGTTTGGGAGACTCAGATACGCAGTATTTT.

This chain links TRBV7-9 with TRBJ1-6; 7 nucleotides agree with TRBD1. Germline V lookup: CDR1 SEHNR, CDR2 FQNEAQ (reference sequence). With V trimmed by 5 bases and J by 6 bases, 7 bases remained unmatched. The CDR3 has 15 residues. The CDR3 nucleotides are TGTGCCAGCAGCCCCCGACAGGGACCTAATTCACCCCTCCACTTT. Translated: CASSPRQGPNSPLHF.

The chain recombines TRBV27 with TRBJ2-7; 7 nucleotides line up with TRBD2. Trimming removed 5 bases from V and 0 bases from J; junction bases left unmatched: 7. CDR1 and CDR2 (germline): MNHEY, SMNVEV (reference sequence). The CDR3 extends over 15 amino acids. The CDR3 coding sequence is TGTGCCAGCAGTCCTAGCGGTTCAAGCTCCTACGAGCAGTACTTC. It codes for CASSPSGSSSYEQYF.

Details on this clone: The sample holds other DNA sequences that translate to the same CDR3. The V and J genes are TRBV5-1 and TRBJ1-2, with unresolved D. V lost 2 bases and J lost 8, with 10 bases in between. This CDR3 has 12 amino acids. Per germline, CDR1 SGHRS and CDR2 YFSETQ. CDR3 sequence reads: CASSFGDSGYTF. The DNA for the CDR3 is TGCGCCAGCAGCTTCGGGGATAGCGGCTACACCTTC. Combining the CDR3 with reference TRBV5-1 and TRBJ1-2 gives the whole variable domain KAGVTQTPRYLIKTRGQQVTLSCSPISGHRSVSWYQQTPGQGLQFLFEYFSETQRNKGNFPGRFSGRQFSNSRSEMNVSTLELGDSALYLCASSFGDSGYTFGSGTRLTVV.

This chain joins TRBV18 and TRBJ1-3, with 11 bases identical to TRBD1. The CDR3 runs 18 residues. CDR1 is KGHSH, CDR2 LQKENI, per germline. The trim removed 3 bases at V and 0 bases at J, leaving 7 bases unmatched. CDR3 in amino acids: CASSPLGTGGNSGNTIYF. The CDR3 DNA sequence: TGTGCCAGCTCACCCCTCGGGACAGGGGGAAACTCTGGAAACACCATATATTTT.

The DNA of the CDR3 is TGCGCCAGCAGCTCGGGTTACGAGCAGTACTTC. Translating gives CASSSGYEQYF. The chain joins TRBV5-1 to TRBJ2-7; no definite D call. The CDR3 loop spans 11 amino acids. CDR1 and CDR2 (germline): SGHRS, YFSETQ. V shed 3 bases and J shed 4 bases, with 5 bases lying between them.

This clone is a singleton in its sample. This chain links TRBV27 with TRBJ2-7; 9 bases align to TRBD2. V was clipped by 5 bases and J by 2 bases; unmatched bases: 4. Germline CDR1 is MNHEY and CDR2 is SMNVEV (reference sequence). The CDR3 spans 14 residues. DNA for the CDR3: TGTGCCAGCAGTAAGAGCGGGAGGACCTACGAGCAGTACTTC. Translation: CASSKSGRTYEQYF.

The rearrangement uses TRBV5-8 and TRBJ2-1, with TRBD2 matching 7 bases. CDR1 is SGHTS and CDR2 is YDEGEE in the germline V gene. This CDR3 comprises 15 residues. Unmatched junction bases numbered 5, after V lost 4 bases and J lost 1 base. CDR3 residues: CASSLYGRSYNEQFF. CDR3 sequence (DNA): TGTGCCAGCAGCCTTTACGGGAGGTCCTACAATGAGCAGTTCTTC.

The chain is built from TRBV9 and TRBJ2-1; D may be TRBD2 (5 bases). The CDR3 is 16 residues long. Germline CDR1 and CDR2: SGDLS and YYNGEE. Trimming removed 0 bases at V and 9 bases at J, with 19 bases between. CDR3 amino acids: CASSVGSRPSGSEQFF. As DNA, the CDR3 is TGTGCCAGCAGCGTAGGGTCTCGGCCGTCGGGATCTGAGCAGTTCTTC.

CDR3 residues: CASSLEFEGYGGYTF. CDR3 DNA: TGTGCCAGCAGCTTGGAGTTTGAGGGTTACGGGGGCTACACCTTC. The genes are TRBV5-4 and TRBJ1-2; D is unresolved. The CDR3 spans 15 residues. Per the germline V gene, CDR1 is SGHNT and CDR2 is YYREEE (reference sequence). V was pared by 0 bases and J by 8 bases, with 17 bases between.

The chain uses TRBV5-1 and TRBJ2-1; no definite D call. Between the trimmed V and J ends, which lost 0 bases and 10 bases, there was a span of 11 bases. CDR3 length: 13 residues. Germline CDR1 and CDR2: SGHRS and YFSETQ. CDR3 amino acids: CASSLGLGDEQFF. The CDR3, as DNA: TGCGCCAGCAGCTTGGGGCTCGGAGACGAGCAGTTCTTC.

The CDR3 DNA reads TGCGCCAGCAGCACTCAGACTAGCGGGAGCACAGATACGCAGTATTTT. Translated, it gives CASSTQTSGSTDTQYF. The rearrangement joins TRBV5-1 to TRBJ2-3, with 10 bases that match TRBD2. Germline loops: CDR1 SGHRS, CDR2 YFSETQ. The V and J ends lost 4 bases and 0 bases, in that order; junction bases with no gene match: 5. The CDR3 covers 16 residues.

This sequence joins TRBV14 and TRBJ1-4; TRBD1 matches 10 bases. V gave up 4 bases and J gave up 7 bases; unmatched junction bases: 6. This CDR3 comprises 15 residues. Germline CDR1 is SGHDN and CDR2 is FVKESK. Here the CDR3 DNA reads TGTGCCAGCAGCCTCGGACAGGGGGTTTTTGAAAAACTGTTTTTT. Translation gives CASSLGQGVFEKLFF. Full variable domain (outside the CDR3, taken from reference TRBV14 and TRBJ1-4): EAGVTQFPSHSVIEKGQTVTLRCDPISGHDNLYWYRRVMGKEIKFLLHFVKESKQDESGMPNNRFLAERTGGTYSTLKVQPAELEDSGVYFCASSLGQGVFEKLFFGSGTQLSVL.

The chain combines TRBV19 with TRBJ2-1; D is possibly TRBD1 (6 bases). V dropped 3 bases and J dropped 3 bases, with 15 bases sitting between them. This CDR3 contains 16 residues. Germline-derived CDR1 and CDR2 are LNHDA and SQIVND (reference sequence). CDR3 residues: CASSIHSGTYYNEQFF. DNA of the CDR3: TGTGCCAGTAGTATCCATTCCGGGACATACTACAATGAGCAGTTCTTC.

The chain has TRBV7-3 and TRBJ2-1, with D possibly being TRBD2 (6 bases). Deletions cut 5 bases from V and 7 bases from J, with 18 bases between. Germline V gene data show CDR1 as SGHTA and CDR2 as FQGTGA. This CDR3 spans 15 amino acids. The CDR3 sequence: CASSPERAGGNEQFF. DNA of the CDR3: TGTGCCAGCAGCCCCGAGCGGGCTGGGGGGAATGAGCAGTTCTTC.

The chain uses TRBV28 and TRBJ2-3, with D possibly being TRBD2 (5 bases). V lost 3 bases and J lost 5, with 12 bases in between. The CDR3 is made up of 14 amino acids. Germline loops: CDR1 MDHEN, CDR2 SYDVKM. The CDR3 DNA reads TGTGCCAGCAGTTTCCCCGGCGGAGGAGATACGCAGTATTTT. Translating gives CASSFPGGGDTQYF.

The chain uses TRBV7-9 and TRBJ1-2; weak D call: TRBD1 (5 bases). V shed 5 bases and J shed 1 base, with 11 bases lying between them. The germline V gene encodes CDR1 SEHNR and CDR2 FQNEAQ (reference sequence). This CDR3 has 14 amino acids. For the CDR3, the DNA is TGTGCCAGCAGCCCAGGACACCTTAACTATGGCTACACCTTC. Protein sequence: CASSPGHLNYGYTF.

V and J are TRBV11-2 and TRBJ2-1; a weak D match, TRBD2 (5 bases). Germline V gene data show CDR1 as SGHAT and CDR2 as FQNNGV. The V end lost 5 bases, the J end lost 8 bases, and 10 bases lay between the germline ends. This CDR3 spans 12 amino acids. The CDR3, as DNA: TGTGCCAGCAGCCCCCCCGGGGATGAGCAGTTCTTC. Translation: CASSPPGDEQFF.